The 23 T cell receptor beta chains below were found in one sample sequenced in a study of blood T cell repertoires in COVID-19 (TCRdb year 2020). The library was prepared using the immunoSEQ multiplex PCR assay. Entries here come from immuneACCESS through TCRdb and include only in-frame sequences with V and J called. Some clones fail to appear in such tables; in the studies checked, an unresolved V gene covers under half of the shortfall, and the cause of the remainder is unknown. This sample is represented by about 170,000 clones; about 92% of them were singletons. The ten largest account for roughly 5% of the sample. The sample was peripheral blood. Every receptor here comes from a man aged 30 to 45 with COVID-19, enrolled during active disease.

This sequence joins TRBV5-1 and TRBJ2-2; TRBD2 agrees at 10 bases. The CDR3 runs to 15 residues. From germline, CDR1 is SGHRS and CDR2 YFSETQ. J lost 4 bases, V lost 5 bases, and 5 bases had no gene match. The CDR3 region is CASRVAGGGTGELFF. The CDR3 DNA sequence: TGCGCCAGCAGGGTAGCGGGAGGTGGCACCGGGGAGCTGTTTTTT.

V is TRBV18 and J is TRBJ1-6; D call uncertain. This CDR3 has 15 amino acids. V dropped 3 bases and J dropped 5 bases, with 11 bases sitting between them. From germline, CDR1 is KGHSH and CDR2 LQKENI. The DNA for the CDR3 is TGTGCCAGCTCACCCTGGCCGGGAGATAATTCACCCCTCCACTTT. This encodes CASSPWPGDNSPLHF.

This clone was recorded only once. The rearrangement uses TRBV4-3 and TRBJ2-7; D may be TRBD1 (5 bases). Trimming removed 0 bases at V and 4 bases at J, with 13 bases between. The CDR3 loop spans 15 amino acids. From germline, CDR1 is LGHNA and CDR2 YSLEER. The CDR3 reads CASSQESGHTYEQYF. CDR3 DNA: TGCGCCAGCAGCCAAGAATCAGGACACACGTACGAGCAGTACTTC.

The rearrangement joins TRBV7-3 to TRBJ2-2; 11 bases agree with TRBD2. CDR3 size: 16 residues. J lost 6 bases, V lost 0 bases, and 3 bases had no gene match. Germline V gives CDR1 SGHTA, CDR2 FQGTGA. In DNA form, the CDR3 reads TGTGCCAGCAGCTTAACGTTAGCGGGAGGGCCCGGGGAGCTGTTTTTT. The encoded protein is CASSLTLAGGPGELFF.

This rearrangement joins TRBV27 to TRBJ1-4, with 8 nucleotides matching TRBD1. V lost 6 bases, J lost 8 bases, and 8 bases stayed unmatched. Germline CDR1 and CDR2: MNHEY and SMNVEV (reference sequence). This CDR3 has 14 amino acids. The DNA of the CDR3 is TGTGCCAGCAGCCCTCAGGGGGCGAGAGAAAAACTGTTTTTT. Protein sequence: CASSPQGAREKLFF.

The chain has TRBV6-5 and TRBJ2-7; weak D call: TRBD2 (5 bases). Germline V lookup: CDR1 MNHEY, CDR2 SVGAGI. The CDR3 loop spans 13 amino acids. V lost 6 bases and J 6 bases, leaving 15 bases between the germline ends. DNA for the CDR3: TGTGCCAGCAGGGTGACCGTTGGAGGCGAGCAGTACTTC. It yields the protein CASRVTVGGEQYF.

The chain carries TRBV19 and TRBJ1-1; unclear D gene. Trimming left V 3 bases short and J 6 bases short, with 17 bases between. In germline, CDR1 is LNHDA, CDR2 SQIVND (reference sequence). The CDR3 spans 15 residues. The CDR3 sequence: CASSIGAAFKPEAFF. The CDR3 region has the DNA TGTGCCAGTAGTATTGGAGCTGCCTTCAAGCCTGAAGCTTTCTTT. The whole variable domain, filled in from reference TRBV19 and TRBJ1-1, reads DGGITQSPKYLFRKEGQNVTLSCEQNLNHDAMYWYRQDPGQGLRLIYYSQIVNDFQKGDIAEGYSVSREKKESFPLTVTSAQKNPTAFYLCASSIGAAFKPEAFFGQGTRLTVV.

V is TRBV5-8 and J is TRBJ2-2; D may be TRBD2 (6 bases). This CDR3 contains 13 residues. Germline-derived CDR1 and CDR2 are SGHTS and YDEGEE. The V end lost 0 bases, the J end lost 10 bases, and 10 bases lay between the germline ends. CDR3 residues: CASSLVSGQELFF. The CDR3 bases are TGTGCCAGCAGCTTGGTTAGCGGACAGGAGCTGTTTTTT.

The genes are TRBV18 and TRBJ2-2; TRBD1 aligns across 10 bases. J gave up 5 bases and V 6 bases, and 6 bases lay outside the gene matches. CDR1 and CDR2 (germline): KGHSH, LQKENI. This CDR3 contains 15 residues. The CDR3 region has the DNA TGTGCCAGCTCTCCAGGGACAGGGGAGACCGGGGAGCTGTTTTTT. This codes for CASSPGTGETGELFF.

This clone showed up just once. V usage is TRBV9 and J usage is TRBJ2-5; D perhaps matches TRBD1 (6 bases). The CDR3 totals 14 residues. Germline V CDR1 and CDR2: SGDLS, YYNGEE. The V gene lost 0 bases and the J gene lost 3 bases, with 9 bases spanning the gap. Here the CDR3 DNA reads TGTGCCAGCAGCGTAGGACAGGTGGAAGAGACCCAGTACTTC. It yields the protein CASSVGQVEETQYF. The entire variable domain, with the rest obtained from reference TRBV9 and TRBJ2-5, is as follows: DSGVTQTPKHLITATGQRVTLRCSPRSGDLSVYWYQQSLDQGLQFLIQYYNGEERAKGNILERFSAQQFPDLHSELNLSSLELGDSALYFCASSVGQVEETQYFGPGTRLLVL.

V and J are TRBV10-3 and TRBJ2-1, with TRBD2 matching 15 bases. Trimming removed 5 bases from V and 0 bases from J; junction bases left unmatched: 11. The CDR3 is made up of 20 amino acids. Germline-derived CDR1 and CDR2 are ENHRY and SYGVKD. Here the CDR3 reads CAISLPGLAGGRSSYNEQFF. CDR3 DNA sequence: TGTGCCATCAGTTTACCGGGACTAGCGGGGGGACGGAGCTCCTACAATGAGCAGTTCTTC.

This chain uses TRBV28 with TRBJ1-5, with D perhaps matching TRBD1 (5 bases). Germline loops: CDR1 MDHEN, CDR2 SYDVKM. V shed 7 bases and J shed 4 bases, with 17 bases lying between them. There are 15 residues in the CDR3. The CDR3 sequence is CASTVQGYSNQPQHF. Written as DNA, the CDR3 is TGTGCCAGCACGGTGCAGGGCTACTCTAATCAGCCCCAGCATTTT.

CDR3 region: CSVGMDSSSKAFF. The CDR3 coding sequence is TGCAGCGTTGGGATGGACAGCTCGTCAAAAGCTTTCTTT. The chain couples TRBV29-1 to TRBJ1-1; tentative D call: TRBD1 (6 bases). The V end was cut by 4 bases, the J end by 9 bases, with 18 bases between. The CDR3 covers 13 residues. The V gene's germline CDR1 is SQVTM and CDR2 ANQGSEA.

The chain has TRBV27 and TRBJ1-2; 11 bases match TRBD1. Germline V lookup: CDR1 MNHEY, CDR2 SMNVEV (reference sequence). Trimming removed 5 bases from V and 3 bases from J; junction bases left unmatched: 11. CDR3 length: 17 residues. The CDR3 DNA reads as TGTGCCAGCAGTCCGTACCCCGGACAGGGGGCATACTATGGCTACACCTTC. This encodes CASSPYPGQGAYYGYTF.

This chain joins TRBV28 and TRBJ2-7; D unresolved. This CDR3 has 10 amino acids. V dropped 3 bases and J dropped 6 bases, with 3 bases sitting between them. Per germline, CDR1 MDHEN and CDR2 SYDVKM. CDR3 sequence (DNA): TGTGCCAGCAGTTTCCGCGAGCAGTACTTC. Its translation is CASSFREQYF.

In the case of this clone: This sample includes further DNA sequences coding for the same CDR3. The chain employs TRBV7-3 and TRBJ1-1; D uncertain. Trimming pared 1 base from V and 1 base from J, leaving 4 bases between. There are 13 residues in the CDR3. CDR1 SGHTA and CDR2 FQGTGA come from the germline V gene. The CDR3 DNA reads as TGTGCCAGCAGCTTAAGCGGGAACACTGAAGCTTTCTTT. Translation gives CASSLSGNTEAFF.

This clone appeared a single time. V gene TRBV9 combines with J gene TRBJ1-6, with D tentatively TRBD1 (5 bases). This CDR3 spans 14 amino acids. The ends were cut back, 0 bases at V and 7 bases at J, with 8 bases in the middle. Germline V gives CDR1 SGDLS, CDR2 YYNGEE. The CDR3 loop reads CASSVDGGNSPLHF. Written as DNA, the CDR3 is TGTGCCAGCAGCGTAGACGGGGGGAATTCACCCCTCCACTTT.

The chain uses TRBV18 and TRBJ2-3; maybe TRBD1 (6 bases). CDR1 and CDR2 from the germline V gene are KGHSH and LQKENI. This CDR3 spans 14 amino acids. Trimming took off 2 bases at V and 2 bases at J, with 8 bases between the two ends. This CDR3 is CASSPGQPTDTQYF. DNA of the CDR3: TGTGCCAGCTCACCAGGACAGCCCACAGATACGCAGTATTTT.

The chain employs TRBV14 and TRBJ2-5; 7 bases match TRBD2. The ends lost 4 bases at V and 5 bases at J; junction bases unmatched: 13. Looked up from germline, CDR1 is SGHDN and CDR2 is FVKESK. The CDR3 runs 16 residues. The CDR3 DNA follows: TGTGCCAGCAGCCGATCGCCCAAACGGGGGGAGGAGACCCAGTACTTC. Its protein product is CASSRSPKRGEETQYF.

In DNA, the CDR3 is TGCGCCAGCAGCCAAGTTCTGCCAGGCAACCCTCCAAATTCACCCCTCCACTTT. Residues: CASSQVLPGNPPNSPLHF. The rearrangement joins TRBV4-3 to TRBJ1-6, with unresolved D. Germline V gives CDR1 LGHNA, CDR2 YSLEER. The CDR3 spans 18 residues. Trimming pared 1 base from V and 7 bases from J, leaving 20 bases between.

This chain connects TRBV11-1 to TRBJ1-2; TRBD1 might be the D (5 bases). This CDR3 is built from 16 residues. Germline V lookup: CDR1 SGHAT, CDR2 FQDESV (reference sequence). The V and J ends lost 5 bases and 1 base respectively, with 17 bases between them. CDR3 bases: TGTGCCAGCAGCCCTAACGGGGGGAGCATTAACTATGGCTACACCTTC. Amino acid sequence: CASSPNGGSINYGYTF.

The chain links TRBV7-9 to TRBJ2-1, with 10 bases matching TRBD2. CDR3 length: 14 residues. The V gene end was trimmed by 7 bases and the J gene end by 4 bases; junction bases not matched to a gene: 4. Per germline, CDR1 SEHNR and CDR2 FQNEAQ (reference sequence). The CDR3 bases are TGTGCCAGCATGAGGACTAGCGGTTACAATGAGCAGTTCTTC. It specifies CASMRTSGYNEQFF.

This clone came up once. This chain links TRBV7-2 with TRBJ2-5; 7 bases are shared with TRBD2. The CDR3 covers 16 residues. Germline V CDR1 and CDR2: SGHTA, FQGNSA. V shed 5 bases and J 4 bases; nucleotides not matched to a gene: 13. CDR3 in DNA: TGTGCCAGCAGCCTAATGACTACCTCGGGAGGAGAGACCCAGTACTTC. Residues: CASSLMTTSGGETQYF. The variable domain in full, with the rest retrieved from reference TRBV7-2 and TRBJ2-5, is GAGVSQSPSNKVTEKGKDVELRCDPISGHTALYWYRQSLGQGLEFLIYFQGNSAPDKSGLPSDRFSAERTGGSVSTLTIQRTQQEDSAVYLCASSLMTTSGGETQYFGPGTRLLVL.